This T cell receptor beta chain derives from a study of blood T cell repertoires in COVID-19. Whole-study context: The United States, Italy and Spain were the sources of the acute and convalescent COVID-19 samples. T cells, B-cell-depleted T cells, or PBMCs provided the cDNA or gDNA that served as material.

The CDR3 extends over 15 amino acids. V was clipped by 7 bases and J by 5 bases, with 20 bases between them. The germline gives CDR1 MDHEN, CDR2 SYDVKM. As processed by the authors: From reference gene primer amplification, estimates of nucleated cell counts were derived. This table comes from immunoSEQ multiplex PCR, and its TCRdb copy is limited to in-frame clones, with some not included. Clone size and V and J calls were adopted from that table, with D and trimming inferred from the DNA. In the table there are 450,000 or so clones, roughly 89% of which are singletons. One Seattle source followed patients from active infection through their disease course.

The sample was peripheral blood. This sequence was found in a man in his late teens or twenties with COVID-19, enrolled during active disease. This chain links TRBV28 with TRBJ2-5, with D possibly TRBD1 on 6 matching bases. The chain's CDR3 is CASNYDRLGRETQYF. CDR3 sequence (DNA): TGTGCCAGCAACTACGACAGGTTGGGTCGGGAGACCCAGTACTTC.